This record looks at one T cell receptor (beta chain) sequence and its context. The target of this receptor is not known. There are no base qualities to consult, and no much larger clone falls within one base. There are 12 amino acids in the CDR3, from cysteine to phenylalanine inclusive. The DNA shown is the 36-base CDR3, in frame from base 1. The V and J ends are trimmed by 5 bases and 2 bases, leaving 6 bases between them. Reading the germline V gene gives CDR1 ENHRY and CDR2 SYGVKD. These data are taken from a study of blood T cell repertoires in COVID-19 (dated by TCRdb to the early 2020s). Regarding the research as a whole: The collaborator samples originated in the United States, Italy and Spain and spanned the acute and convalescent phases of COVID-19. The material from the prospective study consisted of cDNA or gDNA derived from T cells, B-cell-depleted T cells, or PBMCs. Deeply sampled blood TCRbeta repertoires from subjects exposed to, actively infected with, or recovered from COVID-19 were included in the dataset. A freely available public database, intended as a resource for researchers studying the immune response to SARS-CoV-2, is where the repertoires were released. Samples came from the ongoing ImmuneRACE study (first 160 participants) plus 1,254 subjects from 6 global collaborators. Sample metadata almost always included a de-identified subject ID, COVID-19 status, age in years and sex. Where available, HLA class I and class II types were obtained from metadata supplied by the sample provider rather than from assay-based typing.

Participants in the prospective study were aged about 18 to 95 years, lived in approximately 26 United States geographic areas, and enrolled through a virtual design. In the prospective study, cohorts were assigned on the basis of participant-reported clinical history obtained from a screening survey and a study questionnaire. ImmuneRACE Cohort 3 recovered participants were defined by two consecutive negative NP/OP PCR tests, healthcare professional clearance, or symptom resolution. Mobile phlebotomists in the prospective study collected whole blood, serum and a nasopharyngeal or oropharyngeal swab from every participant. Over a 2-month period, participants in the prospective study had the option of providing additional blood draws and questionnaires. Before DNA extraction, prospective study blood samples were shipped either frozen or at room temperature. TCRbeta CDR3 regions were amplified from genomic DNA using the immunoSEQ Assay, a bias-controlled multiplex PCR. Concerning the study's data processing: The number of nucleated cells in each sample was estimated from the amplification of reference gene primers within the assay. Sequence reads were collapsed and filtered to measure the absolute abundance of every unique TCRbeta CDR3 rearrangement. For each sample, productive Simpson clonality was calculated as the square root of Simpson's diversity index over productive rearrangements. TCRdb obtained this table from immuneACCESS and retained in-frame rearrangements with V and J assigned. These tables miss some clones; where compared with another copy, unresolved V genes account for less than half of the shortfall, and the remainder is unexplained. That table furnishes V, J and clone size, whereas the DNA furnished D and trimming. This sample has about 330,000 clones in its table, and around nine tenths of those were observed once. Of the sample, more than 5% falls within the top ten clones.

What the authors observed across the whole study: The quantity of clinical and demographic metadata differed by source and by participant and was supplied without curation.

The receptor chain draws on TRBV10-3 and TRBJ1-2, with the D gene too uncertain to name. This receptor was identified in a man younger than 40 who had recovered from COVID-19. The sequenced sample consisted of PBMCs or T cells enriched from blood (not recorded which). For the CDR3, the sequence is CAISPENYGYTF. At the DNA level, the sequence is TGTGCCATCAGTCCAGAAAACTATGGCTACACCTTC.